This T cell receptor (beta chain) was observed in a study of shared clonotypes between healthy human individuals. Replicate PCRs for sorted subsets used approximately 220 ng DNA; this equaled 30,000 to 35,000 T cell genomes. Libraries were prepared by immunoSEQ multiplex PCR; TCRdb keeps only in-frame clonotypes and omits some of them. The data hold a few million clones, with 95% observed a single time. A remark on this clone: The antigen is undetermined.

Study-level points and caveats: The low donor count limited represented genetic and exposure-history diversity.

The CDR3 spans 15 residues. V lost 7 bases and J lost 3; bases outside the gene matches: 7. Per the germline V gene, CDR1 is SNHLY and CDR2 is FYNNEI. The TCR originated in a man aged 18-30 years in good health. The specimen was naive CD4+ T cells sorted from blood. Subset meaning: CD45RA+ positively selected. The rearrangement joins TRBV2 to TRBJ2-3; 10 bases agree with TRBD1. CDR3 sequence: CASTGDRGRTDTQYF. CDR3 coding DNA: TGTGCCAGCACCGGGGACAGGGGTAGGACAGATACGCAGTATTTT.